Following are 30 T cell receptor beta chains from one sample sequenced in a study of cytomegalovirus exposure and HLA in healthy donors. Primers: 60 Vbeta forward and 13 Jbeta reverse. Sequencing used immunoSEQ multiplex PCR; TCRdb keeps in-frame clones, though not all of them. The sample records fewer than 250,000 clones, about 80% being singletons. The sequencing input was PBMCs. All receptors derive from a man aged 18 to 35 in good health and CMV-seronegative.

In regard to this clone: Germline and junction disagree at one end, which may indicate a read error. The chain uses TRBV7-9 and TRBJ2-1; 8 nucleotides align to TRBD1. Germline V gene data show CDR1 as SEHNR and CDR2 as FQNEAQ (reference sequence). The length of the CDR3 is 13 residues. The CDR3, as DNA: TGTTCCAGCAGCAGGGACAGGTTCAATGAGCAGTTCTTC. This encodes CSSSRDRFNEQFF.

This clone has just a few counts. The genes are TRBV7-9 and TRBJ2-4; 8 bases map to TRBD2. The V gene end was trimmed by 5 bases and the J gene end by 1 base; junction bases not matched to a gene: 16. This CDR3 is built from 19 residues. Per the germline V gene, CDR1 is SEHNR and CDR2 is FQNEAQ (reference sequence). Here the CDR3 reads CASSTRDGRALGAKNIQYF. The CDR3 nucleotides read TGTGCCAGCAGCACCAGGGACGGGAGGGCCCTCGGGGCCAAAAACATTCAGTACTTC.

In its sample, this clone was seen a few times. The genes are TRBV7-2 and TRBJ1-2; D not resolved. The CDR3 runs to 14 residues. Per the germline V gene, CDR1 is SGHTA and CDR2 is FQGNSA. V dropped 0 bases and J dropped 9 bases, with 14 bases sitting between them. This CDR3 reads CASSLAWRRMRYTF. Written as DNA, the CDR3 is TGTGCCAGCAGCTTAGCTTGGAGGAGGATGCGCTACACCTTC.

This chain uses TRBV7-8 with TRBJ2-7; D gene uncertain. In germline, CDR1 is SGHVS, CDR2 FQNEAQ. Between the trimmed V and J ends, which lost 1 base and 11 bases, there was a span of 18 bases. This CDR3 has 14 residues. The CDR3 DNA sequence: TGTGCCAGCAGCTTAGACGGTTCGCTGACTCCGGAGTACTTC. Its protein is CASSLDGSLTPEYF.

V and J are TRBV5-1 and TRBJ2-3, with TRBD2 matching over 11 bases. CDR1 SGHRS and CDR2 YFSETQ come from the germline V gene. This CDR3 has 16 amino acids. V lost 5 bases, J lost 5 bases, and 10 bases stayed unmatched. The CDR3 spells CASSFIAGGPQDTQYF. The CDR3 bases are TGCGCCAGCAGTTTTATAGCGGGAGGGCCTCAAGATACGCAGTATTTT.

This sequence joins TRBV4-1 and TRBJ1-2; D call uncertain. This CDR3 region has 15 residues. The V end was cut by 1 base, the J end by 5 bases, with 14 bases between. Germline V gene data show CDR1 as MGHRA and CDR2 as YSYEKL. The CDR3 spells CASSQAPSREYGYTF. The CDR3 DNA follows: TGCGCCAGCAGCCAAGCACCGAGTCGCGAATATGGCTACACCTTC.

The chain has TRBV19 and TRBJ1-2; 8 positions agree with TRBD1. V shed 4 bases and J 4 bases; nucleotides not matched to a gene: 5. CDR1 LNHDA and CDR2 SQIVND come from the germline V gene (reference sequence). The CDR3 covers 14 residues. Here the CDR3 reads CASSRPGGGYGYTF. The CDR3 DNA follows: TGTGCCAGTAGTAGACCAGGGGGCGGCTATGGCTACACCTTC.

Written as DNA, the CDR3 is TGTGCCAGCGAATCCGGAGGGCCGAGGAACGAGCAGTACTTC. The encoded protein is CASESGGPRNEQYF. This sequence joins TRBV6-5 and TRBJ2-7; perhaps TRBD2 as D (6 bases). This CDR3 is 14 amino acids long. CDR1 is MNHEY, CDR2 SVGAGI, per germline. Trimming removed 8 bases at V and 5 bases at J, with 19 bases between.

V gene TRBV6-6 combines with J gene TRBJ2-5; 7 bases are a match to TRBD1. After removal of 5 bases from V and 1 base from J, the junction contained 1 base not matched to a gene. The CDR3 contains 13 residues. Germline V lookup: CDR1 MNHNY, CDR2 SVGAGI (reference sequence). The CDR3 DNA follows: TGTGCCAGCAGTCGACAGGGCCAAGAGACCCAGTACTTC. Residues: CASSRQGQETQYF.

The CDR3, as DNA: TGTGCCAGCAGTTCCGCAACTAATGAAAAACTGTTTTTT. Amino acid sequence: CASSSATNEKLFF. The rearrangement joins TRBV27 to TRBJ1-4; no definite D call. The CDR3 extends over 13 amino acids. CDR1 and CDR2 from the germline V gene are MNHEY and SMNVEV (reference sequence). The V end lost 4 bases, the J end lost 0 bases, and 3 bases lay between the germline ends. Drawing the rest from reference TRBV27 and TRBJ1-4, the complete variable domain is EAQVTQNPRYLITVTGKKLTVTCSQNMNHEYMSWYRQDPGLGLRQIYYSMNVEVTDKGDVPEGYKVSRKEKRNFPLILESPSPNQTSLYFCASSSATNEKLFFGSGTQLSVL.

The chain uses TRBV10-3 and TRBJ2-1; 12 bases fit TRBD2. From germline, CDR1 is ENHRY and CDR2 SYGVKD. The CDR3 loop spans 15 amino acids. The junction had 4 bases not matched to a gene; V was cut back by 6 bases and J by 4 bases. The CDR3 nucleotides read TGTGCCATCAGGTCACTAGCGGGAGGTTACAATGAGCAGTTCTTC. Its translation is CAIRSLAGGYNEQFF.

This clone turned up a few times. The CDR3 sequence: CASSLTTGTEQYF. The CDR3 DNA sequence: TGTGCCAGCAGCTTAACGACAGGGACCGAGCAGTACTTC. The rearrangement links TRBV7-9 to TRBJ2-7; 7 positions match TRBD1. Germline assignment: CDR1 SEHNR and CDR2 FQNEAQ (reference sequence). After removal of 2 bases from V and 6 bases from J, the junction contained 4 bases not matched to a gene. The CDR3 spans 13 residues.

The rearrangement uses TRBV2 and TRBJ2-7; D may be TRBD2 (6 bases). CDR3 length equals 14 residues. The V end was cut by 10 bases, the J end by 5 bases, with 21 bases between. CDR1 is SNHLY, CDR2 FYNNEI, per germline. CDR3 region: CATTRPGVGHEQYF. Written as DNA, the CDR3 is TGTGCCACCACCAGACCGGGAGTTGGGCACGAGCAGTACTTC.

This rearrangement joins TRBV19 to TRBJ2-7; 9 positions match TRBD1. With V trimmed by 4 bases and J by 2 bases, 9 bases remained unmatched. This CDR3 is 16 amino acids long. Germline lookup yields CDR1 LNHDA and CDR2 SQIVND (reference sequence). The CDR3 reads CASSKGGQGPPYEQYF. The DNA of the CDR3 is TGTGCCAGTAGTAAGGGGGGACAGGGTCCACCCTACGAGCAGTACTTC.

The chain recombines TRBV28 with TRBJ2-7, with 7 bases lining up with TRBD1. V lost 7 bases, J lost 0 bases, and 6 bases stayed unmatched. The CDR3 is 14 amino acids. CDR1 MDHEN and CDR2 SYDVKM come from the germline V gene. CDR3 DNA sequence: TGTGCCAGCACCCCAGGGGGTTCCTCCTACGAGCAGTACTTC. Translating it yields CASTPGGSSYEQYF.

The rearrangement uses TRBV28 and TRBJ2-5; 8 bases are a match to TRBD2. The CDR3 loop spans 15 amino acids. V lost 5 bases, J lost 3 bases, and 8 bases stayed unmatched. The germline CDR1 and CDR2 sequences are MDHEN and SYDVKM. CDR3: CASSGGTSPEETQYF. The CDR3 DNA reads TGTGCCAGCAGTGGCGGGACTAGTCCAGAAGAGACCCAGTACTTC.

As DNA, the CDR3 is TGTGCCAGCAGTGAAGGCCGAGGCGAGACCCAGTACTTC. This codes for CASSEGRGETQYF. V and J are TRBV6-1 and TRBJ2-5; the D is unclear. Trimming stripped 1 base from V and 5 bases from J, with 8 bases between. Germline CDR1 and CDR2: MNHNS and SASEGT. CDR3 length: 13 residues.

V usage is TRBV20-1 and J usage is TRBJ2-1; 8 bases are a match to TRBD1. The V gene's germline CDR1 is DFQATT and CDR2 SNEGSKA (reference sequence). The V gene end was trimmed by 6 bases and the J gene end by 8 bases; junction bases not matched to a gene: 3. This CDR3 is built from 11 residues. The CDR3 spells CSAQGAHEQFF. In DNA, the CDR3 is TGCAGTGCCCAGGGGGCGCATGAGCAGTTCTTC.

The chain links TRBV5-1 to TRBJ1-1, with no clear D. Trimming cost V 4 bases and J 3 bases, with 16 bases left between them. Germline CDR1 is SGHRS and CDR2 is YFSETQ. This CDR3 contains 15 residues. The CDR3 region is CASSASTAADTEAFF. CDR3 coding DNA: TGCGCCAGCAGCGCCTCCACGGCGGCGGACACTGAAGCTTTCTTT. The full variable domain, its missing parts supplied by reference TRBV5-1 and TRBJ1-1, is KAGVTQTPRYLIKTRGQQVTLSCSPISGHRSVSWYQQTPGQGLQFLFEYFSETQRNKGNFPGRFSGRQFSNSRSEMNVSTLELGDSALYLCASSASTAADTEAFFGQGTRLTVV.

The CDR3 region has the DNA TGTGCCGGCCCCCAGAGAGCGGGGGGGCACTCCTACGAGCAGTACTTC. This encodes CAGPQRAGGHSYEQYF. The chain couples TRBV30 to TRBJ2-7, with 10 bases that match TRBD2. The CDR3 has 16 residues. V lost 8 bases and J lost 0; bases outside the gene matches: 13. Germline V gives CDR1 GTSNPN, CDR2 SVGIG (reference sequence).

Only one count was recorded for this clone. The DNA for the CDR3 is TGTGCCAGTAGCAACCCGGGACAGGGGGCCTACGAGCAGTACTTC. Encoded protein: CASSNPGQGAYEQYF. The chain joins TRBV19 to TRBJ2-7; 11 bases match TRBD1. V trimming: 6 bases; J trimming: 2 bases; junction bases outside the gene matches: 6. The CDR3 runs 15 residues. The germline gives CDR1 LNHDA, CDR2 SQIVND (reference sequence).

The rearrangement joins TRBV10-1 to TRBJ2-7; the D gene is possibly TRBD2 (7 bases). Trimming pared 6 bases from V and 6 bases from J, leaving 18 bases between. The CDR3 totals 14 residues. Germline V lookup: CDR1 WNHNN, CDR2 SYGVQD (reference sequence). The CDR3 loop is CASRPTMGGLEQYF. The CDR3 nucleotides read TGCGCCAGCAGGCCCACGATGGGGGGGCTCGAGCAGTACTTC.

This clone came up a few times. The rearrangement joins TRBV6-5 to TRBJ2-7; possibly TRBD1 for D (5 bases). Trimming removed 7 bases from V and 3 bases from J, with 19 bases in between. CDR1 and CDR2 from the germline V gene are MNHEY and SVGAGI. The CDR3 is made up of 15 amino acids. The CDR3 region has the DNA TGTGCCAGCAATACAGGCTTTAATCCGGTCTACGAGCAGTACTTC. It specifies CASNTGFNPVYEQYF.

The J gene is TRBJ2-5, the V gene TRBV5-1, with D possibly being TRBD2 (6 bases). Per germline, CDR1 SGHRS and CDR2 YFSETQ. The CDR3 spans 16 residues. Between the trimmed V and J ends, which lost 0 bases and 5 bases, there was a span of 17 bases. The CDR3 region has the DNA TGCGCCAGCAGCTTGGACCCGGGCTCCGGAGGGGAGACCCAGTACTTC. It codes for CASSLDPGSGGETQYF.

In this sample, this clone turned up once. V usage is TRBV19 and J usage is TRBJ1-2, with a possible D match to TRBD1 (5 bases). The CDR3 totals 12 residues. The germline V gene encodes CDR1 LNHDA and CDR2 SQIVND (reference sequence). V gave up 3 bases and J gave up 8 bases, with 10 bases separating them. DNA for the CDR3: TGTGCCAGTAGTATTCAGGGTGACGGCTACACCTTC. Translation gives CASSIQGDGYTF.

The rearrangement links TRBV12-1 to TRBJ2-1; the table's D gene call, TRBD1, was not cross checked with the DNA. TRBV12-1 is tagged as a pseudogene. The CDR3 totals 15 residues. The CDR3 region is CASSPRQGDYNEQFF. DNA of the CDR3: TGTGCCAGCAGCCCTCGACAGGGAGACTACAATGAGCAGTTCTTC.

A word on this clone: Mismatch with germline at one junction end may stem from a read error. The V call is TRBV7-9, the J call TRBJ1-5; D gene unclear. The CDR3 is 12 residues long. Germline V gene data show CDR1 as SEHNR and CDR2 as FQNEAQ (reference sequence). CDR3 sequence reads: CSSSSLNQPQHF. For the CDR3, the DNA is TGTTCCAGCAGCTCGTTAAATCAGCCCCAGCATTTT.

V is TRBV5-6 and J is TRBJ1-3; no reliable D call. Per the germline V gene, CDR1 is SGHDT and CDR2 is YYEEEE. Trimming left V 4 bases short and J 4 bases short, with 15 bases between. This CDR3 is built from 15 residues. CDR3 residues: CASSAPRSAGNTIYF. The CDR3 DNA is TGTGCCAGCAGCGCCCCAAGGAGCGCCGGAAACACCATATATTTT.

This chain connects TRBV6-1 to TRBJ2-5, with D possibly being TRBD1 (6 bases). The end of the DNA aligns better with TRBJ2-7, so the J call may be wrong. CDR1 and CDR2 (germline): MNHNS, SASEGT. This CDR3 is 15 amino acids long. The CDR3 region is CASSEWGQGTYEQYF. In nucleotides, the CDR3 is TGTGCCAGCAGTGAATGGGGGCAGGGGACCTACGAGCAGTACTTC.

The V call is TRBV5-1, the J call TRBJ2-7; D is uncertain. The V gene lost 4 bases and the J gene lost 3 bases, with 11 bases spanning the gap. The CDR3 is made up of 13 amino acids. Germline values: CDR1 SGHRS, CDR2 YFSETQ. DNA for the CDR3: TGCGCCAGCAGCGACTCTCTCCTCTACGAGCAGTACTTC. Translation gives CASSDSLLYEQYF.